The 25 T cell receptor beta chains in this list originate from one sample, sequenced in a study of tumor and adjacent non-tumor tissue in lung cancer. The library came from three nested PCR rounds adapted from ARM-PCR protocols. One entry per CDR3 protein results from TCRdb running MiXCR on the multiplex PCR reads. This sample has more than 85,000 distinct CDR3 sequences, with 75% to 90% found just once. RNA was extracted from bulk tissue without any cell sorting. The sample taken for sequencing was lung tumor tissue. These receptors all stem from a man between 65 and 85 years old with non-small cell lung cancer.

For this clonotype: Since the CDR3 does not end with the conserved phenylalanine or tryptophan, this likely comes from a read error. The chain recombines TRBV29-1 with TRBJ2-5; the D gene is possibly TRBD2 (5 bases). CDR3 length: 12 residues. Germline V gives CDR1 SQVTM, CDR2 ANQGSEA. The ends were cut back, 4 bases at V and 4 bases at J, with 10 bases in the middle. In DNA, the CDR3 is TGCAGCGTTGTTGCAGAGGGAGAGACCCAGTACTTA. Protein product: CSVVAEGETQYL.

As regards this clonotype: A much larger clone lies a single base off, so this may be a read error. This sequence joins TRBV11-2 and TRBJ2-7; D is unclear. V lost 6 bases and J lost 6, with 12 bases in between. CDR1 is SGHAT and CDR2 is FQNNGV in the germline V gene. The CDR3 has 12 residues. In DNA form, the CDR3 reads TGTGCCAGCAGGTACAATGGCCTCGAGCAGTACTTC. Translated: CASRYNGLEQYF.

This sequence joins TRBV20-1 and TRBJ2-7, with D tentatively TRBD2 (6 bases). Trimming removed 5 bases at V and 4 bases at J, with 18 bases between. The germline CDR1 and CDR2 sequences are DFQATT and SNEGSKA (reference sequence). This CDR3 comprises 14 residues. CDR3 DNA: TGCAGTGCTGGTGGAGGGCGGTCCCCTTACGAGCAGTACTTC. Protein product: CSAGGGRSPYEQYF.

On this clonotype itself: At one boundary the junction diverges from the germline segment, which might be a read error. The DNA for the CDR3 is TGTAGTGCGAGCAGGTCTTACGAGCAGTACTTC. This sequence encodes CSASRSYEQYF. The chain couples TRBV20-1 to TRBJ2-7; D remains ambiguous. The germline V gene has CDR1 DFQATT and CDR2 SNEGSKA (reference sequence). The CDR3 totals 11 residues.

At least ten counts were recorded for this clonotype. The gene calls are TRBV6-2 or TRBV6-3 and TRBJ1-2; TRBD1 might be the D (5 bases). Germline V gene data show CDR1 as MNHEY and CDR2 as SVGEGT. Trimming stripped 6 bases from V and 7 bases from J, with 18 bases between. The CDR3 loop spans 14 amino acids. In DNA, the CDR3 is TGTGCCAGCAGACCAAGACAGTCTAGGAGTGGCTACACCTTC. This translates into CASRPRQSRSGYTF.

As concerns this clonotype: Mismatch with germline at one junction end may stem from a read error. Written as DNA, the CDR3 is TGCAGCGGCGACGGGACGAAATACACTGAAGCTATCTTT. This translates into CSGDGTKYTEAIF. V usage is TRBV29-1 and J usage is TRBJ1-1; weak D call: TRBD1 (5 bases). Germline V gene lookup returns CDR1 SQVTM and CDR2 ANQGSEA. The CDR3 is 13 residues long.

Comment on this clonotype: The germline gene is not matched at one end of the junction; a read error may be the cause. The rearrangement links TRBV5-6 to TRBJ2-1, with D possibly matching TRBD1 (6 bases). CDR3 length: 16 amino acids. Germline values: CDR1 SGHDT, CDR2 YYEEEE. CDR3 nucleotides: TGTACCAGCAGTTCCGGTAGGGGGAGCTCATACAAAGAGCAGTTCTTC. Translating it yields CTSSSGRGSSYKEQFF.

To note about this clonotype: A junction end diverges from the germline sequence, so it may reflect a read error. CDR3 residues: CGITDRFQETQYF. Written as DNA, the CDR3 is TGCGGCATAACCGACAGGTTCCAAGAGACTCAGTACTTC. The chain links TRBV29-1 to TRBJ2-5, with D tentatively TRBD1 (6 bases). The CDR3 consists of 13 residues. CDR1 and CDR2 (germline): SQVTM, ANQGSEA.

With regard to this clonotype: Its ends do not fully match the called genes, so a read error is possible. The V call is TRBV7-9, the J call TRBJ2-5; D might be TRBD1 or TRBD2, each matching 5 bases. This CDR3 contains 15 residues. Looked up from germline, CDR1 is SEHNR and CDR2 is FQNEAQ (reference sequence). CDR3 sequence reads: CASGLVVRGRETQCF. The CDR3 DNA reads TGTGCCAGCGGTTTAGTCGTGAGGGGCCGAGAGACCCAGTGCTTC.

This clonotype turned up a few times. Germline is not matched at one junction end, which may reflect a read error. V is TRBV10-3 and J is TRBJ2-5, with TRBD2 matching 8 bases. Germline V gives CDR1 ENHRY, CDR2 SYGVKD. The CDR3 is 19 amino acids. The CDR3 DNA reads TGTGTCATCAGTGCTCGTCCTTCGACTAGCGTAATTGCGGTGGAGACCCAGTATTTC. Amino acids: CVISARPSTSVIAVETQYF.

The chain employs TRBV6-5 and TRBJ2-2; D gene unclear. The CDR3 is made up of 14 amino acids. The ends were cut back, 3 bases at V and 5 bases at J, with 10 bases in the middle. Germline loops: CDR1 MNHEY, CDR2 SVGAGI. CDR3 protein: CASSYWPKTGELFF. In nucleotides, the CDR3 is TGTGCCAGCAGTTATTGGCCAAAGACCGGGGAGCTGTTTTTT.

Details on this clonotype: The CDR3 does not close with the conserved phenylalanine or tryptophan, likely indicating a read error. The rearrangement links TRBV12-3 or TRBV12-4 to TRBJ1-5; D is uncertain. The end of the DNA fits TRBJ2-3 better, so the J call may be wrong. The CDR3 loop spans 13 amino acids. Written as DNA, the CDR3 is TGTGCCAGCAGTTCTCGCATAAATCAGCCCCAGTATTAT. Translated: CASSSRINQPQYY.

The J gene is TRBJ2-5, the V gene TRBV11-2; maybe TRBD2 (5 bases). CDR1 SGHAT and CDR2 FQNNGV come from the germline V gene. The CDR3 contains 17 residues. Trimming pared 1 base from V and 5 bases from J, leaving 20 bases between. CDR3 DNA: TGTGCCAGCAGCTTAGGGGCTAGTCGGGAATTCGGGGAGACCCAGTACTTC. Residues: CASSLGASREFGETQYF.

This clonotype has more than one count but fewer than ten. This chain uses TRBV28 with TRBJ2-1; 8 nucleotides align to TRBD2. Looked up from germline, CDR1 is MDHEN and CDR2 is SYDVKM. There are 14 residues in the CDR3. Trimming at V came to 2 bases and at J to 9 bases, leaving 6 bases not matched to a gene. The chain's CDR3 is CASSLSGGRSEQFF. For the CDR3, the DNA is TGTGCCAGCAGTTTAAGCGGCGGGAGGAGTGAGCAGTTCTTC.

Remarks on this clonotype: The germline gene is not matched at one end of the junction; a read error may be the cause. The chain carries TRBV14 and TRBJ1-5, with a possible D match to TRBD1 (5 bases). This CDR3 contains 16 residues. Germline V lookup: CDR1 SGHDN, CDR2 FVKESK. In nucleotides, the CDR3 is TGTGCCAACAGCCCCGGGGGTAGCGGGGAAAGACAGTCCCAGCATTTT. Translation: CANSPGGSGERQSQHF. The full variable domain, rest sourced from reference TRBV14 and TRBJ1-5, is EAGVTQFPSHSVIEKGQTVTLRCDPISGHDNLYWYRRVMGKEIKFLLHFVKESKQDESGMPNNRFLAERTGGTYSTLKVQPAELEDSGVYFCANSPGGSGERQSQHFGDGTRLSIL.

Notes on this clonotype: The germline gene is not matched at one end of the junction; a read error may be the cause. CDR3 loop: CTSSPPAGAPTYVQYF. As DNA, the CDR3 is TGTACCAGCAGCCCCCCCGCCGGGGCACCAACCTACGTGCAGTACTTC. This chain connects TRBV11-2 to TRBJ2-7; D may match TRBD1 or TRBD2 (5 bases each). The V gene's germline CDR1 is SGHAT and CDR2 FQNNGV. The CDR3 is made up of 16 amino acids.

As concerns this clonotype: The junction departs from the called germline gene at one end, perhaps through a read error. V gene TRBV6-5 combines with J gene TRBJ1-6; D gene unclear. Per the germline V gene, CDR1 is MNHEY and CDR2 is SVGAGI. This CDR3 is 15 amino acids long. Written as DNA, the CDR3 is TGTGCCATCAGTTATTACGACGGTAAAAATTTACCCCTCCACTTT. Protein: CAISYYDGKNLPLHF.

With respect to this clonotype: One end of the junction is discordant with germline, which a read error may explain. This chain links TRBV6-2 or TRBV6-3 with TRBJ2-3; tentatively, D is TRBD1 (5 bases). The germline V gene encodes CDR1 MNHEY and CDR2 SVGEGT. The length of the CDR3 is 17 residues. CDR3 amino acids: CVSSYQMTVGHQDTQYF. DNA of the CDR3: TGTGTCAGCAGTTACCAGATGACAGTAGGCCACCAGGATACGCAATATTTT.

This clonotype has a single count. The rearrangement links TRBV12-5 to TRBJ1-5, with D hard to call. The J call may be wrong; the DNA end is better matched by TRBJ2-3. Germline V lookup: CDR1 LGHNT, CDR2 FRNRAP. The CDR3 spans 14 residues. CDR3 amino acids: CASDLTAGSQPQYF. The DNA of the CDR3 is TGTGCTAGTGACCTTACCGCTGGCAGTCAGCCCCAGTATTTT.

Regarding this clonotype: The germline gene is not matched at one end of the junction; a read error may be the cause. J is TRBJ2-7 and V is TRBV11-1, with a possible D match to TRBD1 (5 bases). This CDR3 spans 14 amino acids. The germline CDR1 and CDR2 sequences are SGHAT and FQDESV (reference sequence). CDR3 sequence (DNA): TGTACCAGCAGCTCCAGGGAAACGACCTATGAGCAGAACTTC. This codes for CTSSSRETTYEQNF.

Turning to this clonotype: The germline gene is not matched at one end of the junction; a read error may be the cause. CDR3: CACSYVGLGGDTEAFF. Written as DNA, the CDR3 is TGTGCCTGCAGTTACGTGGGTCTGGGGGGTGACACTGAGGCTTTCTTT. The chain couples TRBV6-2 or TRBV6-3 to TRBJ1-1; possible D gene TRBD1, 5 bases. The germline CDR1 and CDR2 sequences are MNHEY and SVGEGT. CDR3 length: 16 residues.

The sample holds many counts of this clonotype. V usage is TRBV13 and J usage is TRBJ2-7; D ambiguous. Trimming took 1 base from V and 5 from J, leaving 6 bases between them. CDR1 and CDR2 from the germline V gene are PRHDT and FYEKMQ (reference sequence). This CDR3 is 12 amino acids long. The CDR3, as DNA: TGTGCCAGCAGCTTAGTCCTCCACGAGCAGTACTTC. Amino acids: CASSLVLHEQYF.

As concerns this clonotype: The conserved phenylalanine or tryptophan normally closing the CDR3 is absent here, so this likely arose from a read error. J is TRBJ2-2 and V is TRBV11-2; 8 bases align to TRBD2. In germline, CDR1 is SGHAT, CDR2 FQNNGV. With 5 bases clipped from V and 9 bases from J, the junction kept 11 bases outside the gene matches. The CDR3 sequence is 15 residues long. The chain's CDR3 is CASSIYGGADWELFS. CDR3 sequence (DNA): TGTGCCAGCAGCATATACGGGGGGGCTGACTGGGAGCTGTTTTCT.

Remarks on this clonotype: The CDR3 ends on some other residue instead of the conserved phenylalanine or tryptophan, so this is likely a read error. V gene TRBV29-1 combines with J gene TRBJ2-1, with TRBD2 matching over 9 bases. The CDR3 extends over 14 amino acids. The V gene's germline CDR1 is SQVTM and CDR2 ANQGSEA. Here the CDR3 reads CSVGTSTSYNEQFL. The CDR3 nucleotides read TGCAGTGTTGGGACTAGCACATCCTACAATGAGCAGTTCTTA.

A word on this clonotype: A read error may account for a junction end that differs from germline. V gene TRBV12-3 or TRBV12-4 combines with J gene TRBJ2-1, with a possible D match to TRBD1 (5 bases). The CDR3 sequence is 15 residues long. DNA for the CDR3: TGTGGCAGCAGTTTCGGACACGTAAGTAGGGATGAGCAGTTCTTC. Its protein is CGSSFGHVSRDEQFF.